Listed below are T cell receptor beta chains from one sample, sequenced in a study of blood T cell repertoires in COVID-19. Produced via immunoSEQ multiplex PCR; TCRdb's table is partial and in-frame only. This sample has approximately 15,000 clones; approximately 90% occur once, and the top ten carry around 12%. Input material: peripheral blood. The source is a human donor in a cohort sampled during active COVID-19. Both conserved end residues are part of each CDR3. Each record gives: clone size, D gene, V gene, J gene, CDR3 protein, CDR3 DNA. A D gene is named only where the DNA matches it firmly. The size entry is marked missing in some rows and otherwise reads once, few, many or a size class.

.	.	TRBV4-2	TRBJ1-5	CASSQGVNQPQHF	TGTGCCAGCAGCCAAGGAGTGAATCAGCCCCAGCATTTT
few	TRBD1	TRBV15	TRBJ1-2	CATSSRSTGHGYTF	TGTGCCACCAGCAGCCGCTCGACAGGGCACGGCTACACCTTC
few	TRBD1	TRBV12-3/TRBV12-4	TRBJ1-1	CASSIQGAPTTFF	TGTGCCAGCAGCATCCAGGGGGCGCCGACTACTTTCTTT
few	TRBD2	TRBV5-6	TRBJ2-5	CASSVAGGPETQYF	TGTGCCAGCAGCGTAGCGGGGGGGCCAGAGACCCAGTACTTC
.	.	TRBV7-6	TRBJ1-4	CASSLAQSNEKLFF	TGTGCCAGCAGCTTAGCGCAGTCTAATGAAAAACTGTTTTTT
.	TRBD1	TRBV27	TRBJ2-5	CASSPWAGGETQYF	TGTGCCAGCAGTCCCTGGGCAGGGGGAGAGACCCAGTACTTC
.	.	TRBV20-1	TRBJ1-1	CSASTSTEAFF	TGCAGTGCCTCAACGAGCACTGAAGCTTTCTTT
.	.	TRBV12-5	TRBJ1-3	CASGSGLGSGNTIYF	TGTGCTAGTGGTTCCGGTCTCGGCTCTGGAAACACCATATATTTT
.	.	TRBV7-9	TRBJ1-1	CASSRDFMNTEAFF	TGTGCCAGCAGCCGGGACTTCATGAACACTGAAGCTTTCTTT
.	.	TRBV10-3	TRBJ2-3	CAISESNKGDTDTQYF	TGTGCCATCAGTGAGTCGAACAAGGGGGACACAGATACGCAGTATTTT
.	TRBD1	TRBV5-5	TRBJ2-7	CASSPGTGNNYEQYF	TGTGCCAGCAGCCCCGGGACAGGGAATAACTACGAGCAGTACTTC
.	.	TRBV12-3/TRBV12-4	TRBJ1-3	CASSLGLGNTIYF	TGTGCCAGCAGTTTGGGGCTCGGAAACACCATATATTTT
.	.	TRBV28	TRBJ1-5	CASSPLTTGNQPQHF	TGTGCCAGCAGTCCCTTAACTACGGGCAATCAGCCCCAGCATTTT
.	.	TRBV30	TRBJ1-1	CAWGLGGAFF	TGTGCCTGGGGCTTGGGAGGAGCTTTCTTT
.	.	TRBV11-2	TRBJ1-6	CASSLAPIGRNNSPLHF	TGTGCCAGCAGCTTAGCTCCTATCGGGAGGAATAATTCACCCCTCCACTTT
few	TRBD1	TRBV30	TRBJ1-2	CAWSVGRGSYGYTF	TGTGCCTGGAGTGTAGGCAGGGGGTCCTATGGCTACACCTTC
.	.	TRBV5-5	TRBJ2-7	CASSPAGRSSYEQYF	TGTGCCAGCAGCCCGGCAGGTAGATCTTCCTACGAGCAGTACTTC
.	TRBD1	TRBV7-9	TRBJ1-5	CASSLGTGGGNQPQHF	TGTGCCAGCAGCTTAGGGACAGGGGGCGGCAATCAGCCCCAGCATTTT
.	TRBD1	TRBV7-9	TRBJ1-2	CASSGQGFWGYTF	TGTGCCAGCAGTGGACAGGGGTTCTGGGGCTACACCTTC
few	.	TRBV4-2	TRBJ1-3	CASSQETGFGGNTIYF	TGTGCCAGCAGCCAAGAAACAGGGTTCGGTGGAAACACCATATATTTT
.	.	TRBV9	TRBJ1-2	CASSPEAGNYGYTF	TGTGCCAGCAGCCCCGAGGCGGGTAACTATGGCTACACCTTC
.	.	TRBV2	TRBJ2-7	CASSVDRTAYEQYF	TGTGCCAGCAGTGTAGACAGGACAGCCTACGAGCAGTACTTC
.	.	TRBV30	TRBJ2-5	CAGDGIQETQYF	TGTGCCGGGGACGGTATCCAAGAGACCCAGTACTTC
.	TRBD2	TRBV3-1/TRBV3-2	TRBJ2-1	CASSQGRGVSYNEQFF	TGTGCCAGCAGCCAAGGACGGGGGGTCTCCTACAATGAGCAGTTCTTC
few	.	TRBV4-2	TRBJ2-7	CASSQEYYLSSYEQYF	TGTGCCAGCAGCCAAGAATATTATCTCAGCTCCTACGAGCAGTACTTC
.	.	TRBV5-6	TRBJ2-1	CASSPRLAGAWNEQFF	TGTGCCAGCAGTCCCCGTCTAGCAGGGGCGTGGAATGAGCAGTTCTTC
.	.	TRBV6-5	TRBJ2-7	CASRGAGFIEQYF	TGTGCCAGCAGGGGGGCAGGCTTTATAGAGCAGTACTTC